This T cell receptor beta chain comes out of a study of shared clonotypes between healthy human individuals. For the study at large: Used for every donor were three CD4 naive, three CD4 memory, two CD8 naive and one CD8 memory plate. Points from the study as a whole: When compared with the clonotypes that were shared by all four sorted-subset donors, the non-shared clonotypes turned out to have lower generation probabilities. It was the few donors that limited the genetic and exposure-history diversity represented.

Study donors comprised healthy, HIV-negative adults devoid of recent acute infection or vaccination. The method was immunoSEQ multiplex PCR; TCRdb's version includes in-frame clones alone and lacks a portion of them. The sample shows around 1.6 million clones, roughly 98% of them seen only once. V was clipped by 4 bases and J by 3 bases, with 7 bases between them. The CDR3 extends over 13 amino acids. CDR1 SGHRS and CDR2 YFSETQ come from the germline V gene. Notes on this clone: Its antigen is currently unknown.

This sequence originates from a man younger than 45 in good health. The chain is built from TRBV5-1 and TRBJ1-4, with D possibly matching TRBD1 (5 bases). Sequencing was carried out using naive CD4+ T cells sorted from blood. As to subset: CD45RA+ positively selected. This CDR3 is CASSRGANEKLFF. In DNA form, the CDR3 reads TGCGCCAGCAGCAGGGGAGCTAATGAAAAACTGTTTTTT.